Reported below is one T cell receptor (beta chain). The target antigen is unknown. TCRdb re-derived calls from the 5' RACE reads in MiXCR, one entry per CDR3 protein. This table has roughly 400,000 distinct CDR3 sequences, around 24% appearing once. The data were taken from a study of CD8 T cells in ankylosing spondylitis. Study-wide findings and caveats: The authors reported significant enrichment of disease-linked clones in matched ankylosing spondylitis synovial fluid. A motif of eight highly homologous TCR beta variants was seen as apparently characteristic of ankylosing spondylitis blood.

Germline CDR1 reads DFQATT; CDR2 reads SNEGSKA (reference sequence). This CDR3 spans 13 amino acids. V was pared by 0 bases and J by 5 bases, with 8 bases between. This receptor was identified in a male donor with ankylosing spondylitis. The sample was blood, either unsorted or a sorted T cell fraction (not recorded which). This rearrangement joins TRBV20-1 to TRBJ1-5, with a weak D call TRBD1 (6 bases). As DNA, the CDR3 is TGCAGTGCTAGAGAAGCAGGGGATCAGCCCCAGCATTTT. Protein: CSAREAGDQPQHF.